Presented here are 19 T cell receptor beta chains from one specimen sequenced in a study of T cells in Graves' hyperthyroidism and ophthalmopathy. Amplification targeted TCR beta CDR3 regions from RNA transcripts. RT-PCR in the first round (using the HTBI primer set) targeted the TCR CDR3. TCRdb passed the multiplex PCR reads through MiXCR, listing each CDR3 protein once. Of about 290,000 distinct CDR3 sequences listed, around 19% are singletons. The sample was blood. These receptors were taken from a man between 50 and 59 years old with Graves' ophthalmopathy.

This clonotype was counted only a few times. The chain has TRBV30 and TRBJ2-1; 10 bases match TRBD2. CDR3 size: 15 residues. V was clipped by 1 base and J by 15 bases; unmatched bases: 15. CDR1 is GTSNPN and CDR2 is SVGIG in the germline V gene (reference sequence). CDR3: CAWSGGAGGSGRRFF. DNA of the CDR3: TGTGCCTGGAGTGGTGGAGCGGGAGGGTCAGGTCGAAGGTTCTTC.

Ten or more counts support this clonotype. The rearrangement uses TRBV12-3 or TRBV12-4 and TRBJ2-3; D perhaps matches TRBD2 (6 bases). There are 17 residues in the CDR3. The ends were cut back, 1 base at V and 1 base at J, with 15 bases in the middle. The CDR3 nucleotides read TGTGCCAGCAGTTTAGGGGAGGCGGGAACCCGCACAGATACGCAGTATTTT. Its protein is CASSLGEAGTRTDTQYF.

The rearrangement uses TRBV19 and TRBJ2-6; no clear D. From germline, CDR1 is LNHDA and CDR2 SQIVND (reference sequence). The CDR3 contains 16 residues. V was clipped by 6 bases and J by 0 bases, with 12 bases between them. CDR3 in amino acids: CASRSDVLSGANVLTF. Written as DNA, the CDR3 is TGTGCCAGTAGGTCGGACGTACTCTCTGGGGCCAACGTCCTGACTTTC.

A word on this clonotype: Since a much larger clone is just one base distant, this may be a read error. The CDR3 DNA is TGTGCCAGCAGCCAAGGACTCGGACAGGGGAGGGCGACCCAGTACTTC. Protein product: CASSQGLGQGRATQYF. The V and J genes are TRBV3-1 and TRBJ2-5; TRBD1 agrees at 9 bases. The V gene end was trimmed by 1 base and the J gene end by 7 bases; junction bases not matched to a gene: 10. Germline CDR1 and CDR2: LGHDT and YNNKEL (reference sequence). This CDR3 contains 16 residues.

The V gene is TRBV19, the J gene TRBJ2-1, with TRBD2 matching over 7 bases. The V and J ends lost 0 bases and 3 bases, in that order; junction bases with no gene match: 5. This CDR3 contains 16 residues. Germline CDR1 is LNHDA and CDR2 is SQIVND (reference sequence). The CDR3 bases are TGTGCCAGTAGTATAGATGCGGGAGAGGTCTACAATGAGCAGTTCTTC. This translates into CASSIDAGEVYNEQFF.

The table lists this clonotype with many counts. The chain combines TRBV7-3 with TRBJ2-2; 16 bases agree with TRBD2. J was trimmed by 7 bases and V by 5 bases; bases with no gene match: 10. Germline CDR1 is SGHTA and CDR2 is FQGTGA. This CDR3 comprises 18 residues. The CDR3 sequence: CASSPAGLAGGHGGELFF. CDR3 nucleotides: TGTGCCAGCAGCCCCGCGGGACTAGCGGGAGGGCATGGCGGGGAGCTGTTTTTT.

V and J are TRBV29-1 and TRBJ2-2, with D maybe TRBD2 (7 bases). CDR1 SQVTM and CDR2 ANQGSEA come from the germline V gene. The CDR3 has 15 amino acids. Deletions cut 4 bases from V and 3 bases from J, with 15 bases between. The CDR3 sequence is CSVVRGAGYTGELFF. In DNA, the CDR3 is TGCAGCGTTGTTCGGGGGGCTGGGTACACCGGGGAGCTGTTTTTT.

At least ten counts were recorded for this clonotype. The V call is TRBV30, the J call TRBJ2-3; TRBD1 aligns across 7 bases. Germline lookup yields CDR1 GTSNPN and CDR2 SVGIG (reference sequence). This CDR3 region has 14 residues. The junction had 11 bases not matched to a gene; V was cut back by 5 bases and J by 6 bases. CDR3 nucleotides: TGTGCCTGGGGGGACAGCGGAGACGTGGATACGCAGTATTTT. Translating gives CAWGDSGDVDTQYF.

This clonotype was detected a few times. The chain joins TRBV9 to TRBJ2-7, with TRBD2 identical over 7 bases. This CDR3 contains 15 residues. Germline CDR1 SGDLS, CDR2 YYNGEE. The junction had 8 bases not matched to a gene; V was cut back by 0 bases and J by 5 bases. CDR3: CASSVAVAGVDEQYF. The CDR3 bases are TGTGCCAGCAGCGTAGCCGTAGCGGGCGTCGACGAGCAGTACTTC. Combining the CDR3 with reference TRBV9 and TRBJ2-7 gives the whole variable domain DSGVTQTPKHLITATGQRVTLRCSPRSGDLSVYWYQQSLDQGLQFLIQYYNGEERAKGNILERFSAQQFPDLHSELNLSSLELGDSALYFCASSVAVAGVDEQYFGPGTRLTVT.

This chain uses TRBV24-1 with TRBJ2-1; perhaps D is TRBD1 or TRBD2 (5 bases each). The length of the CDR3 is 19 residues. Germline-derived CDR1 and CDR2 are KGHDR and SFDVKD. With 5 bases removed from V and 1 base from J, the gap between germline ends came to 23 bases. In nucleotides, the CDR3 is TGTGCCACCAGTGCCGTGGCAGGGTTGGGAGTCGGGTCCTACAATGAGCAGTTCTTC. It codes for CATSAVAGLGVGSYNEQFF.

This clonotype was seen a handful of times. The V and J genes are TRBV10-3 and TRBJ2-2; possible D gene TRBD2, 5 bases. V lost 10 bases and J lost 0, with 15 bases in between. The CDR3 consists of 15 residues. Germline V gene lookup returns CDR1 ENHRY and CDR2 SYGVKD. The CDR3 here is CATGSGSANTGELFF. For the CDR3, the DNA is TGTGCCACCGGATCGGGGTCCGCGAACACCGGGGAGCTGTTTTTT.

This clonotype was observed a handful of times. V usage is TRBV20-1 and J usage is TRBJ2-5; tentatively, D is TRBD1 or TRBD2 (5 bases each). The V gene lost 2 bases and the J gene lost 0 bases, with 13 bases spanning the gap. CDR1 DFQATT and CDR2 SNEGSKA come from the germline V gene (reference sequence). The CDR3 contains 15 residues. The CDR3 DNA reads TGCAGTGCTAGACCTCCGAGGGGCAACCAAGAGACCCAGTACTTC. Translated: CSARPPRGNQETQYF.

V usage is TRBV28 and J usage is TRBJ2-4, with 7 bases aligning to TRBD2. This CDR3 spans 17 amino acids. Looked up from germline, CDR1 is MDHEN and CDR2 is SYDVKM. V was pared by 5 bases and J by 1 base, with 11 bases of the junction left unmatched. The CDR3: CASSPWAGVAAKNIQYF. In DNA form, the CDR3 reads TGTGCCAGCAGTCCTTGGGCGGGAGTCGCGGCCAAAAACATTCAGTACTTC.

The table lists this clonotype with many counts. The V gene is TRBV20-1, the J gene TRBJ2-1; 9 bases align to TRBD2. Trimming cost V 0 bases and J 6 bases; bases outside gene matches: 6. CDR3 length equals 15 residues. Germline V gene data show CDR1 as DFQATT and CDR2 as SNEGSKA (reference sequence). CDR3 sequence reads: CSARDPTSGRNEQFF. The CDR3 DNA sequence: TGCAGTGCTAGAGACCCGACTAGCGGCCGCAATGAGCAGTTCTTC.

The CDR3 loop reads CSARMDRAYNSPLHF. The CDR3 DNA is TGCAGTGCTAGGATGGACAGGGCCTATAATTCACCCCTCCACTTT. This sequence joins TRBV20-1 and TRBJ1-6; 8 nucleotides agree with TRBD1. Germline CDR1 and CDR2: DFQATT and SNEGSKA (reference sequence). The CDR3 totals 15 residues. V was pared by 3 bases and J by 2 bases, with 3 bases of the junction left unmatched.

This clonotype was recorded at least ten times. This chain links TRBV6-1 with TRBJ2-7; D might be TRBD1 (5 bases). From germline, CDR1 is MNHNS and CDR2 SASEGT. The V end lost 5 bases, the J end lost 0 bases, and 17 bases lay between the germline ends. This CDR3 region has 16 residues. CDR3 DNA sequence: TGTGCCAGCAGTAGAGCTGGGGCGCTGAGCTCCTACGAGCAGTACTTC. Protein product: CASSRAGALSSYEQYF.

The chain recombines TRBV30 with TRBJ2-5; maybe TRBD1 (6 bases). V was clipped by 5 bases and J by 4 bases, with 14 bases between them. CDR1 is GTSNPN, CDR2 SVGIG, per germline (reference sequence). The CDR3 covers 13 residues. CDR3 protein: CAWGGGRRETQYF. Written as DNA, the CDR3 is TGTGCCTGGGGGGGCGGGCGCCGAGAGACCCAGTACTTC. The full variable domain, completed using reference TRBV30 and TRBJ2-5, is SQTIHQWPATLVQPVGSPLSLECTVEGTSNPNLYWYRQAAGRGLQLLFYSVGIGQISSEVPQNLSASRPQDRQFILSSKKLLLSDSGFYLCAWGGGRRETQYFGPGTRLLVL.

This clonotype appeared a few times. In nucleotides, the CDR3 is TGTGCCAGCAGCCAAATATCTCAGGGGGCCCTCCACTTT. Encoded protein: CASSQISQGALHF. The chain carries TRBV7-8 and TRBJ1-6; TRBD1 matches 7 bases. The ends lost 5 bases at V and 14 bases at J; junction bases unmatched: 9. This CDR3 comprises 13 residues. The germline CDR1 and CDR2 sequences are SGHVS and FQNEAQ.

The chain employs TRBV27 and TRBJ1-2, with no clear D. V gave up 3 bases and J gave up 4 bases, with 9 bases separating them. The CDR3 extends over 13 amino acids. CDR1 and CDR2 (germline): MNHEY, SMNVEV (reference sequence). The CDR3 region has the DNA TGTGCCAGCAGTTTTGGGCACCTCTATGGCTACACCTTC. Residues: CASSFGHLYGYTF.